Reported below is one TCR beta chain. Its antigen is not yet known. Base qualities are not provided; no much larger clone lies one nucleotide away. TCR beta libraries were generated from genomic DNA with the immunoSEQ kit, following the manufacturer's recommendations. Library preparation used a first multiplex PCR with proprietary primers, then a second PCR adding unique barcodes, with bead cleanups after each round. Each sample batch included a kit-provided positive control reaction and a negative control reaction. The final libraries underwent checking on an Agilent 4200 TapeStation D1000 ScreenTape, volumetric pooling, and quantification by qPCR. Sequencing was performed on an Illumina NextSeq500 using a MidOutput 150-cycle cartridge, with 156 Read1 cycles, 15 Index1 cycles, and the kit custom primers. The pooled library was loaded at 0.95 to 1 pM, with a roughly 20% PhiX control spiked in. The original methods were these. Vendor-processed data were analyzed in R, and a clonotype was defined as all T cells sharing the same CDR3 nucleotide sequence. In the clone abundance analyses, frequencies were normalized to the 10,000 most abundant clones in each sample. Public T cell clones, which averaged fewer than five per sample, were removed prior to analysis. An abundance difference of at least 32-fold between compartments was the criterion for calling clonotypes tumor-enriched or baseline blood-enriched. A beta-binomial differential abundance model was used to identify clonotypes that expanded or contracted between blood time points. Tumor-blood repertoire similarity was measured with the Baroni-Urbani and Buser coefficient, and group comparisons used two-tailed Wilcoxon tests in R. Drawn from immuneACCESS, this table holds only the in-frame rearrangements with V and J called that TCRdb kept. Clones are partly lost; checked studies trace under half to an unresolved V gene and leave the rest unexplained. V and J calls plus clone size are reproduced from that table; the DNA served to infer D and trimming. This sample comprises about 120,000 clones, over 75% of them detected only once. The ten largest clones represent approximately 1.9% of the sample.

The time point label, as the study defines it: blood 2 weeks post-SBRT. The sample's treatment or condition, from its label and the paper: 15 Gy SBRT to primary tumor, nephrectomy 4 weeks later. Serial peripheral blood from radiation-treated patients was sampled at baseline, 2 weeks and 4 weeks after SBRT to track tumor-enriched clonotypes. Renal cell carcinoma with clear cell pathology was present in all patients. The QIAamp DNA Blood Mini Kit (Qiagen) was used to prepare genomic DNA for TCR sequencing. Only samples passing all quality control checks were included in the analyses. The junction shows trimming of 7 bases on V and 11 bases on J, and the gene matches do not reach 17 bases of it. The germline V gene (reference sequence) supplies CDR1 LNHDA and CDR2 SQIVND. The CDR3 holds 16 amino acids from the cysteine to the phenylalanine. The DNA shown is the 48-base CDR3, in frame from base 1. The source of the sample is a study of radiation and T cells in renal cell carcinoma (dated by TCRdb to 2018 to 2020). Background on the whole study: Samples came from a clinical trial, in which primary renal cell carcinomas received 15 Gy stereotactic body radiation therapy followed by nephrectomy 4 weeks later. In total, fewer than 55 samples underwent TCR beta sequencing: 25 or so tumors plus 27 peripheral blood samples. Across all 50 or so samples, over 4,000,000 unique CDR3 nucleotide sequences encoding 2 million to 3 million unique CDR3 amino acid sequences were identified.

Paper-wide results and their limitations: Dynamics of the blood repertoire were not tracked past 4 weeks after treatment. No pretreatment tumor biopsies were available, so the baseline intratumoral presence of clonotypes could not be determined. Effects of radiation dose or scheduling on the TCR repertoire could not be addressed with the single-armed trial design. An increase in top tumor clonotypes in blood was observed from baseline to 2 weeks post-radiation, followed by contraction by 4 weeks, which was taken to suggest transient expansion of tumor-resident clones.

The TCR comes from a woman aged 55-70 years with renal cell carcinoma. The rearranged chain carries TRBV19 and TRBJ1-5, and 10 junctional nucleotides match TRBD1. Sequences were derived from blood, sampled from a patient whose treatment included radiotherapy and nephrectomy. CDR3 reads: CASTFLPGQGREAQHF. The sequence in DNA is TGTGCCAGTACCTTTCTTCCGGGACAGGGGAGAGAGGCCCAGCATTTT. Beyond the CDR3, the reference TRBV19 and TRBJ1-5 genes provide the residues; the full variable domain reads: DGGITQSPKYLFRKEGQNVTLSCEQNLNHDAMYWYRQDPGQGLRLIYYSQIVNDFQKGDIAEGYSVSREKKESFPLTVTSAQKNPTAFYLCASTFLPGQGREAQHFGDGTRLSIL.